This T cell receptor beta chain was captured in a study of monozygotic twins with inflammatory bowel disease. Study results and caveats: People with IBD had fewer clonotypes in common with others than healthy twins did, especially with disease activity.

From its re-call of the 5' RACE reads, TCRdb lists each CDR3 protein once, without DNA. The specimen's table records approximately 400,000 distinct CDR3 sequences. The CDR3 has 17 residues. Per germline, CDR1 LGHDT and CDR2 YNNKEL (reference sequence). A remark on this clonotype: What it binds is unknown.

The specimen sequenced was blood. The chain links TRBV3-1 to TRBJ1-1; the D call of TRBD1 rests on TCRdb alone, since no DNA is present to check it. The sequence came from a human donor with ulcerative colitis or Crohn's disease, or a healthy co-twin of an affected twin (not recorded which). The CDR3 protein is CASSQVQGGLMNTEAFF.